The present entry profiles one T cell receptor (beta chain) with its context. Its antigen is still unknown. Base qualities were left out, and no much larger clone turns up one base away. TCRbeta CDR3 regions were amplified from genomic DNA using the immunoSEQ Assay, a bias-controlled multiplex PCR. The authors' analysis ran thus. Within the assay, amplification of reference gene primers was used to estimate how many nucleated cells each sample contained. Sequence reads were collapsed and filtered to measure the absolute abundance of every unique TCRbeta CDR3 rearrangement. For each sample, productive Simpson clonality was calculated by taking the square root of Simpson's diversity index across productive rearrangements. Here the immuneACCESS table is served through TCRdb, limited to in-frame sequences with V and J called. Missing clones are a known gap in these copies; in checked studies unresolved V genes cover under half, and the rest lacks a known reason. V and J calls and clone size are as listed in that table; D and trimming were resolved from the DNA. Within this sample are roughly 92,000 clones, with roughly 87% of them counted one time only. The ten largest clones capture 4.9% of the sample.

The CDR3 numbers 12 residues from cysteine through phenylalanine. CDR3 DNA is the only sequence kept; it has 36 bases, read in frame from the first base. V is trimmed back by 5 bases and J by 12 bases, and the junction contains 6 bases that no gene match accounts for. CDR1 and CDR2 were assigned from the germline V gene as MNHEY and SVGEGT. The collaborating institutions used their own protocols to collect whole blood in K2EDTA tubes. Collaborator samples were shipped for TCRbeta analysis as frozen whole blood, isolated PBMCs, or DNA extracted from either sample type. This record comes from a study of blood T cell repertoires in COVID-19 (dated by TCRdb to the early 2020s). As for the study more broadly: Collaborator samples came from the United States, Italy and Spain and covered acute and convalescent phases of COVID-19. The repertoires were made available in a free public database intended to serve as a resource for research on the immune response to SARS-CoV-2. Where HLA class I and class II types were available, the types were taken from metadata supplied by the sample provider, not from assay-based typing. The prospective study material was composed of cDNA or gDNA derived from T cells, B-cell-depleted T cells, or PBMCs. The samples were drawn from the first 160 participants of the ongoing ImmuneRACE study and from 1,254 subjects provided by 6 global collaborators. A de-identified subject ID, COVID-19 status, age in years and sex were almost always included in the sample metadata. Deeply sampled blood TCRbeta repertoires from subjects exposed to, actively infected with, or recovered from COVID-19 were included in the dataset.

General conclusions and limits of the study: How much clinical and demographic metadata was included differed by source and by participant, and the metadata was provided uncurated.

Recombination joined TRBV6-2 or TRBV6-3 with TRBJ1-1; the central 10 bases match TRBD1. The origin of this receptor is a woman older than 75 with acute or convalescent COVID-19. Material: peripheral blood. Here is the DNA: TGTGCCAGCAGTGATGGGACAGGGGAGACTTTCTTT. It translates as CASSDGTGETFF.